Here is one T cell receptor (beta chain) with its context. V lost 0 bases and J lost 3; bases outside the gene matches: 5. The CDR3 is 15 residues long. CDR1 is GTSNPN and CDR2 is SVGIG in the germline V gene (reference sequence). Measured with immunoSEQ multiplex PCR; TCRdb has only the in-frame clones, and not every one. The sample has some 220,000 clones; about 93% are singletons. These data come from a study of control samples from healthy donors and cancer patients. Input material: blood. This clonotype was sampled from a man aged 50-59 years in good health. The V gene is TRBV30, the J gene TRBJ2-1, with TRBD1 identical over 7 bases. CDR3 coding DNA: TGTGCCTGGAGTGTAATGACAGGGAGCTACAATGAGCAGTTCTTC. Its protein is CAWSVMTGSYNEQFF.